A selection of T cell receptor beta chains follows, all from one sample in a study of T cells in Graves' hyperthyroidism and ophthalmopathy. TCRdb ran MiXCR on the multiplex PCR reads and lists one entry per CDR3 protein. The sample has 550,000 to 600,000 distinct CDR3 sequences, 12% to 15% seen once. What was sequenced was blood. The receptors originated from a woman younger than 35 with Graves' ophthalmopathy. The CDR3 runs from the conserved cysteine through the conserved F or W. The D gene is left open where the match is weak. Clone size appears in some rows only: once, few, many, or a class for an expanded clone.

>TRBJ2-1|TRBD1|TRBV6-2/TRBV6-3|many
TGTGCCAGCAGTTACTTGGGACAGGTGAATGAGCAGTTCTTC
CASSYLGQVNEQFF
>TRBJ2-5|TRBD1|TRBV6-2/TRBV6-3|NA
TGTGCCAGCAGTTACTCAAAAAGGGACAGAGGAGGGACCCAGTACTTC
CASSYSKRDRGGTQYF
>TRBJ2-5|NA|TRBV20-1|many
TGCAGTGCTGCAGGGTCGTACCAAGAGACCCAGTACTTC
CSAAGSYQETQYF
>TRBJ2-1|NA|TRBV7-2|many
TGTGCCAGCAGCTTAGACGGGAATAATGAGCAGTTCTTC
CASSLDGNNEQFF
>TRBJ2-3|NA|TRBV6-1|NA
TGTGCCAGCAGTGAAGTTAGCACGCAGTATTTT
CASSEVSTQYF
>TRBJ2-7|TRBD2|TRBV11-2|many
TGTGCCAGCAGCTTATTTTTGACTAGCGGCGCGGGGGAGCAGTACTTC
CASSLFLTSGAGEQYF
>TRBJ2-3|NA|TRBV30|many
TGTGCCTGGAGTATGACAGATACGCAGTATTTT
CAWSMTDTQYF
>TRBJ1-2|TRBD1|TRBV9|many
TGTGCCAGCAGCGTAGGCTCAGGGGGCGATGGCTACACCTTC
CASSVGSGGDGYTF
>TRBJ2-7|NA|TRBV6-5|many
TGTGCCAGCAGTTACCAGGCGCTGCGACGCTCCTACGAGCAGTACTTC
CASSYQALRRSYEQYF
>TRBJ2-1|NA|TRBV7-9|many
TGTGCCAGCAGGGGTAACACAGGGAAATACAATGAGCAGTTCTTC
CASRGNTGKYNEQFF
>TRBJ1-5|TRBD1|TRBV14|NA
TGTGCCAGCAGCCAAGCAGGGACAGAACTTAGCAATCAGCCCCAGCATTTT
CASSQAGTELSNQPQHF
>TRBJ2-7|NA|TRBV28|NA
TGTGCCAGCAGTTTAATGGGGACACCCGAGCAGTACTTC
CASSLMGTPEQYF
>TRBJ1-2|TRBD1|TRBV2|many
TGTGCCAGCTGGGACAGGGACTATGGCTACACCTTC
CASWDRDYGYTF
>TRBJ2-3|NA|TRBV7-9|NA
TGTGCCATCCTCTGGGGAGATACGCAGTATTTT
CAILWGDTQYF
>TRBJ1-1|TRBD1|TRBV7-9|many
TGTGCCAGCAGTACCTCACAGGGGAAAGGGATGAACACTGAAGCTTTCTTT
CASSTSQGKGMNTEAFF
>TRBJ1-1|NA|TRBV3-1|many
TGTGCCAGCACGAAAGGAGGGCGTCCGAACACTGAAGCTTTCTTT
CASTKGGRPNTEAFF
>TRBJ2-7|TRBD1|TRBV6-1|NA
TGTGCCAGCAGAAATACAGGGGGGAACTACGAGCAGTACTTC
CASRNTGGNYEQYF
>TRBJ2-2|NA|TRBV10-3|NA
TGTGCCATCAGTGAACCGACATCCACCGGGGAGCTGTTTTTT
CAISEPTSTGELFF
>TRBJ2-3|TRBD1|TRBV3-1|NA
TGTGCCAGCAGCCCCTACGCGCAACAGGGGGCAGAAGGCACAGATACGCAGTATTTT
CASSPYAQQGAEGTDTQYF
>TRBJ2-6|NA|TRBV6-1|NA
TGTGCCAGCAGAAAGGGGGGGCCGGGGTCTGGGGCCAACGTCCTGACTTTC
CASRKGGPGSGANVLTF
>TRBJ2-3|TRBD1|TRBV30|many
TGTGCCTGGAAGAGACAGGGAAGGGGGACAGATACGCAGTATTTT
CAWKRQGRGTDTQYF
>TRBJ1-3|NA|TRBV5-6|NA
TGTGCCAGCAGCCCGACATTTGACTCTGGAAACACCATATATTTT
CASSPTFDSGNTIYF
>TRBJ2-7|TRBD1|TRBV27|NA
TGTGCCAGCAGTTCCGGGACAGGGCCGGCCTACGAGCAGTACTTC
CASSSGTGPAYEQYF
>TRBJ2-2|NA|TRBV6-6|NA
TGTGCCAGCAGTTACGGAATAGGGAACACCGGGGAGCTGTTTTTT
CASSYGIGNTGELFF
>TRBJ1-1|TRBD1|TRBV6-1|few
TGTGCCAGCAGAGGGGGCGGTAGGACTGAAGCTTTCTTT
CASRGGGRTEAFF
>TRBJ2-1|NA|TRBV10-3|few
TGTGCCATCAGTGAGTCCTCCCAGGGGAATGAGCAGTTCTTC
CAISESSQGNEQFF
>TRBJ2-1|TRBD2|TRBV5-1|many
TGCGCCAGCAGCTTGGGGAGGGGAGGGATGAATGAGCAGTTCTTC
CASSLGRGGMNEQFF
>TRBJ2-1|NA|TRBV4-3|few
TGCGCCAGCAGCCCTGGCAGGCAAGCCAGCTACAATGAGCAGTTCTTC
CASSPGRQASYNEQFF
>TRBJ2-1|NA|TRBV12-3/TRBV12-4|many
TGTGCCAGCAGTTTAGAGGACCCCAGGAACAATGAGCAGTTCTTC
CASSLEDPRNNEQFF
>TRBJ1-2|TRBD1|TRBV12-3/TRBV12-4|many
TGTGCCAGCACAGGGGGCCACGGCTACACCTTC
CASTGGHGYTF
>TRBJ1-1|NA|TRBV29-1|few
TGCAGCGCCGTGCCGAACACTGAAGCTTTCTTT
CSAVPNTEAFF
>TRBJ2-3|NA|TRBV7-7|few
TGTGCTAGCAGCTTAGGTCCGTCGGCAGATACGCAGTATTTT
CASSLGPSADTQYF
>TRBJ2-7|NA|TRBV14|many
TGTGCCAGCAGCCCCCGACTGCGGTCCTACGAGCAGTACTTC
CASSPRLRSYEQYF
>TRBJ2-7|NA|TRBV4-1|few
TGCGCCAGCAGCCAGGGGGTCGGGCAATACGAGCAGTACTTC
CASSQGVGQYEQYF
>TRBJ1-6|NA|TRBV27|many
TGTGCCAGCAGTCCGGACAGCTCCTATAATTCACCCCTCCACTTT
CASSPDSSYNSPLHF
>TRBJ1-1|NA|TRBV5-5|many
TGTGCCAGCAGCTTGGTCGCGGGACACAGGTTGGGGGAAGCTTTCTTT
CASSLVAGHRLGEAFF
>TRBJ2-1|NA|TRBV2|many
TGTGCCAGCAGGACCCTAGTCGGTTCCCCCTCGAGCTCCTACAATGAGCAGTTCTTC
CASRTLVGSPSSSYNEQFF
>TRBJ1-1|TRBD1|TRBV7-4|NA
TGTGCCAGCAGCCCAGGGACAGGGTATACTGAAGCTTTCTTT
CASSPGTGYTEAFF
>TRBJ2-5|NA|TRBV7-3|many
TGTGCCTCTCGGAGAGGGATAGAAGAGACCCAGTACTTC
CASRRGIEETQYF
>TRBJ2-2|NA|TRBV10-3|NA
TGTGCCATCAGTGAGTCTACAGGGACCGGGGAGCTGTTTTTT
CAISESTGTGELFF
>TRBJ1-5|NA|TRBV5-4|few
TGTGCCAGCGAGCCTCGTGGACACTCCTACCTTAGCAATCAGCCCCAGCATTTT
CASEPRGHSYLSNQPQHF
>TRBJ2-1|NA|TRBV4-1|many
TGCGCCAGCAGCCAAGGGGACTGGAGCTCCTACAATGAGCAGTTCTTC
CASSQGDWSSYNEQFF
>TRBJ2-7|TRBD1|TRBV27|many
TGTGCCAGCAGTCAAACAGGGGCGTCGTTTTACGAGCAGTACTTC
CASSQTGASFYEQYF
>TRBJ2-1|TRBD1|TRBV5-1|many
TGCGCCAGCAGCTCGAAGGCCCGGGACAGGGAAGGGGCTAAGGAGTTCTTC
CASSSKARDREGAKEFF
>TRBJ1-5|NA|TRBV25-1|NA
TGTGCCAGCCCCGGGCCCGGAGGGAGCAATCAGCCCCAGCATTTT
CASPGPGGSNQPQHF
>TRBJ2-1|TRBD1|TRBV7-8|NA
TGTGCCAGCAGCTTTGAACAGGGGGGTGAGCAGTTCTTC
CASSFEQGGEQFF
>TRBJ2-3|NA|TRBV9|few
TGTGCCAGCAGCCCCAAACTCAAATTCACAGATACGCAGTATTTT
CASSPKLKFTDTQYF
>TRBJ2-7|NA|TRBV7-3|many
TGTGCCAGCAGCCCCCAAAATTCTCCCTACGAGCAGTACTTC
CASSPQNSPYEQYF
>TRBJ2-5|NA|TRBV5-6|NA
TGTGCCAGCAGCTTTGGAGGTAGCCGGGAGACCCAGTACTTC
CASSFGGSRETQYF
>TRBJ1-5|TRBD1|TRBV12-3/TRBV12-4|NA
TGTGCCAGCACCCGAGACAGGGTCCGCAATCAGCCCCAGCATTTT
CASTRDRVRNQPQHF
>TRBJ1-2|NA|TRBV13|few
TGTGCCAGCAGCGCGCCGTGGGGGGGGCCCTATGGCTACACCTTC
CASSAPWGGPYGYTF
>TRBJ2-7|TRBD2|TRBV5-1|many
TGCGCCAGCAGCTTCAGCGGGACCCCCTACGAGCAGTACTTC
CASSFSGTPYEQYF
>TRBJ2-7|TRBD2|TRBV5-1|NA
TGCGCCAGCAGCCTCACTAGCGGGAGCAGGTTTTCGTACGAGCAGTACTTC
CASSLTSGSRFSYEQYF
>TRBJ2-7|TRBD1|TRBV12-3/TRBV12-4|many
TGTGCCAGCGAGCGGACAGGGGGCTCCTACGAGCAGTACTTC
CASERTGGSYEQYF
>TRBJ1-5|TRBD1|TRBV28|NA
TGTGCCAGCAGAGTCCCCGGGACAGGGGGCACCCAGCCCCAGCATTTT
CASRVPGTGGTQPQHF
>TRBJ1-6|NA|TRBV2|many
TGTGCCAGCAGCCTGCAGGGGTGGTCGAATAATTCACCCCTCCACTTT
CASSLQGWSNNSPLHF
>TRBJ2-1|TRBD2|TRBV6-1|NA
TGTGCCAGCGGAAGCGGGAGGGCCGCCTATGAGCAGTTCTTC
CASGSGRAAYEQFF